This TCR beta chain comes out of a study of shared clonotypes between healthy human individuals. In the authors' methods: Quality scores were absent from the junction-only immunoSEQ sequences, so filtering differed. Clones were read by immunoSEQ multiplex PCR, and TCRdb kept only the in-frame ones, dropping some. For V, J and clone size, that table is used; D and trimming come from the DNA. This sample has approximately 2,000,000 clones, with around 93% found just once. V was trimmed by 2 bases and J by 1 base, leaving 14 bases between them. Germline V CDR1 and CDR2: LNHDA, SQIVND (reference sequence). The CDR3 covers 16 residues. In the naive CD8 group, cells lacked CD45RO and were positively selected for CCR7, so terminally differentiated effector memory CD45RA+ cells were left out. Every contributor of samples was a Caucasian grown-up residing in Nashville, Tennessee.

This TCR came from a man between 18 and 35 years old in good health. Some clones in this sample may be carry-over from other donors' samples. This chain uses TRBV19 with TRBJ1-1; D is perhaps TRBD1 (6 bases). The specimen was naive CD8+ T cells from PBMCs. CDR3 DNA: TGTGCCAGTAGTATACGTAGGGGGACGGCGAACACTGAAGCTTTCTTT. It encodes CASSIRRGTANTEAFF.